The clone carrying this T cell receptor (beta chain) was recorded a few times. Its matching antigen is unknown. This CDR3 contains 14 residues. The V end was cut by 7 bases, the J end by 6 bases, with 20 bases between. Germline V CDR1 and CDR2: SGHRS, YFSETQ. The time point: after neoadjuvant nivolumab, at surgical resection. Patients had newly diagnosed, untreated stage II-IVA oral cavity squamous cell carcinoma. The data originate from a study of neoadjuvant anti-PD-1 for oral cavity cancer. Overall study: Before surgery, most patients got three to four biweekly 3 mg/kg nivolumab doses.

TCRdb keeps only in-frame clones here, not all; method: immunoSEQ multiplex PCR. The repertoire holds 20,000 to 25,000 clones, with 25% to 30% as singletons. Study findings and constraints: Pretreatment Treg/Th17 ratio correlated inversely with post-treatment tumor clonality.

Sequences were derived from tumor tissue, sampled after nivolumab (anti-PD-1) treatment. The gene calls are TRBV5-1 and TRBJ2-7, with D possibly called TRBD1 or TRBD2 (5 bases each). The clonotype was recovered from a person aged 40 to 85 with oral cavity squamous cell carcinoma. This CDR3 is CASHSGTVVGEQYF. CDR3 in DNA: TGCGCCAGCCATTCCGGGACGGTCGTGGGCGAGCAGTACTTC.